These T cell receptor beta chains were read from a single sample in a study of blood T cells in healthy people across ages. Each CDR3 protein is one row after TCRdb ran MiXCR on the 5' RACE reads. The table includes approximately 880,000 distinct CDR3 sequences, roughly 48% detected once. The source material was blood. The origin of the receptors is a man aged 25-45 years in good health. CDR3s leave out the opening cysteine and the closing phenylalanine or tryptophan.

len,v_gene,j_gene,CDR3aa
15,TRBV4-2,TRBJ2-3,ASSQEQRGGLSDTQY
14,TRBV10-3,TRBJ2-5,ATGGPRLAGEETQY
11,TRBV3-1,TRBJ2-1,ASSQDRHNEQF
12,TRBV5-1,TRBJ1-2,ASSLMTVAYGYT
13,TRBV7-2,TRBJ2-3,ASSLGRTSTDTQY
13,TRBV20-1,TRBJ2-7,SARTPTSAYYEQY
13,TRBV5-1,TRBJ2-7,ASSPPDRLTYEQY
13,TRBV12-3/TRBV12-4,TRBJ2-7,ASSLGGGPHNEQY
12,TRBV2,TRBJ1-1,ASSEGMGGTEAF
9,TRBV7-8,TRBJ2-1,ASSSSLVQF
10,TRBV7-9,TRBJ2-7,ASSSTRDEQY
10,TRBV6-2/TRBV6-3,TRBJ1-2,ASSPRDLRYT
11,TRBV20-1,TRBJ1-2,SAPGQGASGYT
11,TRBV2,TRBJ2-3,ASTPGGADTQY
13,TRBV3-1,TRBJ2-1,ASSPPGLAAHEQF
12,TRBV4-2,TRBJ1-1,ASSRPGRDTEAF
11,TRBV4-1,TRBJ1-4,ASSQRTGGKLF
17,TRBV7-2,TRBJ2-1,ASSYRSGGDRSSYNEQF
16,TRBV9,TRBJ1-1,ASSGRWDRGRVGTEAF
14,TRBV7-8,TRBJ2-1,ASSEKTSVPYNEQF
12,TRBV7-9,TRBJ2-1,ASSEGGMNNEQF
12,TRBV2,TRBJ2-3,ASSNRVPTDTQY
11,TRBV29-1,TRBJ2-7,SARTGEFYEQY
10,TRBV30,TRBJ2-5,AWGDGQETQY
14,TRBV2,TRBJ2-3,ASSGLAGAYTDTQY
13,TRBV27,TRBJ1-1,ASSLDMTGNTEAF
13,TRBV6-1,TRBJ2-5,ASSEEKRAQEAQY
13,TRBV28,TRBJ1-2,ASSQGRGVFGGYT
13,TRBV6-5,TRBJ2-5,ASSYSGDGGGTQY
16,TRBV11-2,TRBJ1-6,ASSLNFDRSSYNSPLH
12,TRBV27,TRBJ2-1,ASSRSRDLNEQF
13,TRBV20-1,TRBJ2-5,SAAPRLRTQETQY
10,TRBV20-1,TRBJ2-1,IGRGLAHEQF
14,TRBV7-9,TRBJ2-7,TSSLGKAGLDYEQY
11,TRBV12-3/TRBV12-4,TRBJ1-1,ASSWGKNTEAF
13,TRBV7-9,TRBJ1-2,ASSLETAGHYGYT
13,TRBV6-5,TRBJ1-1,ASSTDRGVYTEAF
14,TRBV7-2,TRBJ2-3,ASSVLQGGKSHTQY
15,TRBV4-1,TRBJ2-7,ASSQPDPGQGTYEQY
9,TRBV12-5,TRBJ2-3,ASGLADTQY
14,TRBV9,TRBJ1-6,ASSVGGGTGHSPLH
15,TRBV27,TRBJ1-1,ASSLGRGQGGTTEAF
13,TRBV12-3/TRBV12-4,TRBJ2-5,ASSDRLAGVETQY
15,TRBV20-1,TRBJ1-5,SASMSQGVYSNQPQH
13,TRBV29-1,TRBJ2-5,SVAGTSGGVETQY
12,TRBV27,TRBJ1-2,ASSSFEANYGYT
13,TRBV28,TRBJ1-6,ASRDGTGVGSPLH
13,TRBV18,TRBJ2-2,ASSGPGQYTGELF
12,TRBV5-8,TRBJ2-7,ASSLIRRSYEQY
13,TRBV29-1,TRBJ2-3,SVQPRDRGTDTQY
11,TRBV7-2,TRBJ2-7,ASSFGSVGEQY
12,TRBV11-2,TRBJ2-3,ASSLRAMEGTQY
12,TRBV28,TRBJ2-5,ASSRDSPTETQY